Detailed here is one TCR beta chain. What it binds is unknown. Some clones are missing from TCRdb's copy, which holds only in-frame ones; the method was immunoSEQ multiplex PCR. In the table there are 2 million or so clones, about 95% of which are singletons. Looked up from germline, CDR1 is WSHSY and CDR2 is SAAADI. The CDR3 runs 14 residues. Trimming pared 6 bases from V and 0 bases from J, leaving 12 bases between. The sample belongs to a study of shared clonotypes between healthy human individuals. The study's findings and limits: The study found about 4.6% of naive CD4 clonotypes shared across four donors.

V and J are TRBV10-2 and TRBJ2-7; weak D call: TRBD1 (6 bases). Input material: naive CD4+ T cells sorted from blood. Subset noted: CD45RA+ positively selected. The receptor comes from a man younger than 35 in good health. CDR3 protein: CASRRTVSSYEQYF. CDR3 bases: TGCGCCAGCAGGAGGACAGTGAGCTCCTACGAGCAGTACTTC.